What follows are 15 T cell receptor beta chains derived from one specimen sequenced in a study of blood T cell repertoires in COVID-19 (dated by TCRdb to about 2020). Receptor libraries were prepared by the immunoSEQ multiplex PCR assay. Sourced from immuneACCESS, this table was stored by TCRdb with only in-frame sequences that have V and J called. A share of the clones is absent; for the studies checked, an unresolved V gene accounts for under half, and the remainder has no known explanation. A total of some 250,000 clones appear in this sample, 88% of them only once. Clones ranked in the top ten supply more than 0.95% of the sample. Input material: peripheral blood. All receptors derive from a woman in her thirties or forties who had recovered from COVID-19.

V and J are TRBV6-6 and TRBJ2-1; 13 bases fit TRBD2. The CDR3 contains 17 residues. V was pared by 5 bases and J by 7 bases, with 11 bases of the junction left unmatched. CDR1 and CDR2 from the germline V gene are MNHNY and SVGAGI (reference sequence). In DNA form, the CDR3 reads TGTGCCAGCAGTCGCTACCTACTAGCGGGAGGGAAGAATGAGCAGTTCTTC. This gives the protein CASSRYLLAGGKNEQFF.

J is TRBJ2-4 and V is TRBV28; D is possibly TRBD1 (5 bases). V was shortened by 0 bases and J by 0 bases, with 9 bases between the two germline ends. The CDR3 extends over 16 amino acids. The germline V gene encodes CDR1 MDHEN and CDR2 SYDVKM. CDR3 bases: TGTGCCAGCAGTTTATGGGACACCTTAGCCAAAAACATTCAGTACTTC. This codes for CASSLWDTLAKNIQYF.

The chain couples TRBV9 to TRBJ1-6; no firm D call. V was shortened by 0 bases and J by 8 bases, with 12 bases between the two germline ends. The CDR3 contains 15 residues. The germline CDR1 and CDR2 sequences are SGDLS and YYNGEE. CDR3 amino acids: CASSVGLPGDSPLHF. DNA of the CDR3: TGTGCCAGCAGCGTAGGTCTACCTGGAGATTCACCCCTCCACTTT.

Only a few counts were recorded for this clone. The chain is built from TRBV19 and TRBJ1-5; a possible D gene is TRBD1 (5 bases). There are 16 residues in the CDR3. Germline CDR1 is LNHDA and CDR2 is SQIVND (reference sequence). V gave up 1 base and J gave up 4 bases, with 14 bases separating them. CDR3 DNA sequence: TGTGCCAGTAGTATAGGCCCCGCGGGGCTTAATCAGCCCCAGCATTTT. It specifies CASSIGPAGLNQPQHF.

The gene calls are TRBV27 and TRBJ1-1; no clear D gene. Trimming pared 5 bases from V and 7 bases from J, leaving 17 bases between. From germline, CDR1 is MNHEY and CDR2 SMNVEV (reference sequence). CDR3 size: 14 residues. The CDR3 bases are TGTGCCAGCAGTGCCCGGCGGCTTCTGGGTGAAGCTTTCTTT. Protein: CASSARRLLGEAFF.

The rearrangement joins TRBV6-2 or TRBV6-3 to TRBJ2-1, with TRBD2 identical over 12 bases. The CDR3 covers 17 residues. From germline, CDR1 is MNHEY and CDR2 SVGEGT. V was clipped by 7 bases and J by 1 base; unmatched bases: 8. The DNA of the CDR3 is TGTGCCAGCACCCCCTGGACTAGCGGGATTTCCTACAATGAGCAGTTCTTC. It yields the protein CASTPWTSGISYNEQFF.

This rearrangement joins TRBV7-2 to TRBJ2-1, with D perhaps matching TRBD2 (7 bases). Trimming removed 5 bases at V and 4 bases at J, with 21 bases between. This CDR3 has 17 residues. The germline gives CDR1 SGHTA, CDR2 FQGNSA. The CDR3 protein is CASSVQGGGSVYNEQFF. The CDR3 DNA follows: TGTGCCAGCAGCGTACAGGGAGGCGGGAGTGTGTACAATGAGCAGTTCTTC.

The genes are TRBV29-1 and TRBJ2-7, with TRBD2 as a possible D gene (6 bases). Between the trimmed V and J ends, which lost 7 bases and 3 bases, there was a span of 10 bases. The CDR3 sequence is 11 residues long. From germline, CDR1 is SQVTM and CDR2 ANQGSEA. CDR3 protein: CSGRTNYEQYF. The CDR3 nucleotides are TGCAGCGGCCGGACTAACTACGAGCAGTACTTC.

The V and J genes are TRBV5-3 and TRBJ2-7; D perhaps matches TRBD2 (6 bases). TRBV5-3 is marked as an open reading frame, function uncertain. V was cut by 1 base and J by 2 bases, with 13 bases left in between. This CDR3 spans 15 amino acids. CDR3: CARSLCREQAYEQYF. CDR3 DNA sequence: TGTGCCAGAAGCTTGTGTCGGGAGCAGGCCTACGAGCAGTACTTC.

The chain joins TRBV4-2 to TRBJ2-3; a weak D match, TRBD2 (5 bases). Trimming shortened V by 1 base and J by 4 bases, and 12 bases separated the two germline ends. The CDR3 sequence is 15 residues long. From germline, CDR1 is LGHNA and CDR2 YNFKEQ. CDR3 bases: TGTGCCAGCAGCCAAGGGGCGGGTCAGGCAGATACGCAGTATTTT. This gives the protein CASSQGAGQADTQYF.

The genes are TRBV11-2 and TRBJ2-5, with a possible D match to TRBD1 (5 bases). V lost 3 bases, J lost 1 base, and 9 bases lay in between. Germline CDR1 SGHAT, CDR2 FQNNGV. CDR3 size: 14 residues. The CDR3: CASSLSRAQETQYF. Here the CDR3 DNA reads TGTGCCAGCAGCTTGAGCAGGGCCCAAGAGACCCAGTACTTC.

The sample holds one count of this clone. V gene TRBV27 combines with J gene TRBJ2-3; D is unclear. Deletions cut 5 bases from V and 0 bases from J, with 15 bases between. Germline-derived CDR1 and CDR2 are MNHEY and SMNVEV (reference sequence). The CDR3 totals 16 residues. CDR3 residues: CASSPTTATSTDTQYF. The CDR3 bases are TGTGCCAGCAGTCCCACGACTGCGACTAGCACAGATACGCAGTATTTT.

The DNA for the CDR3 is TGTGCCAGCAGCCCCGGACAGGCTGGTTCTGGAAACACCATATATTTT. It translates to CASSPGQAGSGNTIYF. The chain recombines TRBV27 with TRBJ1-3; 7 positions match TRBD1. The V and J ends lost 6 bases and 1 base, in that order; junction bases with no gene match: 9. Germline V gene sequence: CDR1 MNHEY, CDR2 SMNVEV (reference sequence). CDR3 length: 16 amino acids.

This chain joins TRBV19 and TRBJ2-3; no clear D gene. CDR3 length: 16 amino acids. The germline gives CDR1 LNHDA, CDR2 SQIVND (reference sequence). Trimming took 5 bases from V and 2 from J, leaving 17 bases between them. CDR3 sequence (DNA): TGTGCCAGTAGTCCCGAGCGCACACCAGCCACAGATACGCAGTATTTT. Its protein product is CASSPERTPATDTQYF. The whole variable domain, filled in from reference TRBV19 and TRBJ2-3, reads DGGITQSPKYLFRKEGQNVTLSCEQNLNHDAMYWYRQDPGQGLRLIYYSQIVNDFQKGDIAEGYSVSREKKESFPLTVTSAQKNPTAFYLCASSPERTPATDTQYFGPGTRLTVL.

V usage is TRBV7-6 and J usage is TRBJ2-7; the match to TRBD1 covers 8 bases. This CDR3 has 15 residues. CDR1 is SGHVS, CDR2 FNYEAQ, per germline. The J segment lost 0 bases and the V segment lost 5 bases, leaving 6 bases of the junction unmatched. CDR3 nucleotides: TGTGCCAGCAGCCCCCGGACAGGGAGCTCCTACGAGCAGTACTTC. Its translation: CASSPRTGSSYEQYF.